The following is a T cell receptor (beta chain) sequence with its context. The data are from a study of blood T cell repertoires in COVID-19. Overall study context: Donors in the United States, Italy and Spain gave samples during acute or convalescent COVID-19. T cells, B-cell-depleted T cells, or PBMCs supplied cDNA or gDNA.

Generated by immunoSEQ multiplex PCR, the TCRdb table keeps only in-frame clones and is missing some. The sample contains more than 250,000 clones, 80% to 90% of which appear only once. The receptor's source is a man aged 50 to 60 with active or convalescent COVID-19. What was sequenced was peripheral blood.

CDR3 sequence: CASSFGPPQGINYGYTF. The CDR3 nucleotides read TGTGCCAGCAGCTTTGGGCCCCCACAGGGCATTAACTATGGCTACACCTTC. The genes are TRBV5-5 and TRBJ1-2, with D possibly matching TRBD1 (6 bases). V gave up 2 bases and J gave up 1 base, with 18 bases separating them. Germline lookup yields CDR1 SGHKS and CDR2 YYEKEE (reference sequence). This CDR3 contains 17 residues.